The 32 T cell receptor beta chains listed next were all sequenced from one sample in a study of cytomegalovirus exposure and HLA in healthy donors. The repertoire was sequenced with immunoSEQ multiplex PCR; TCRdb's copy has only in-frame clones and lacks some. Of about 120,000 clones in the sample, 85% were seen once. Material: PBMCs. All receptors derive from a woman in her twenties or thirties in good health and CMV-seronegative.

The chain uses TRBV6-1 and TRBJ1-6; TRBD1 aligns across 9 bases. The trim removed 8 bases at V and 6 bases at J, leaving 2 bases unmatched. CDR1 is MNHNS and CDR2 is SASEGT in the germline V gene. The CDR3 runs 13 residues. The CDR3 reads CASGTGSNSPLHF. CDR3 coding DNA: TGTGCCAGCGGGACAGGGTCTAATTCACCCCTCCACTTT.

The table lists this clone with a count of one. V gene TRBV6-4 combines with J gene TRBJ2-1; D perhaps matches TRBD1 (6 bases). V was trimmed by 3 bases and J by 3 bases, leaving 9 bases between them. The CDR3 runs 14 residues. The V gene's germline CDR1 is MRHNA and CDR2 SNTAGT. Written as DNA, the CDR3 is TGTGCCAGCAGTGAACAGGGTCACTACAATGAGCAGTTCTTC. The encoded protein is CASSEQGHYNEQFF.

V and J are TRBV6-1 and TRBJ1-5; D unresolved. Germline lookup yields CDR1 MNHNS and CDR2 SASEGT. V was trimmed by 4 bases and J by 7 bases, leaving 11 bases between them. The CDR3 length is 13 residues. The CDR3, as DNA: TGTGCCAGCAGTGCTAAGGTCGGGCAGCCCCAGCATTTT. Translating it yields CASSAKVGQPQHF.

The rearrangement joins TRBV30 to TRBJ2-5; 12 bases agree with TRBD2. Germline V lookup: CDR1 GTSNPN, CDR2 SVGIG (reference sequence). This CDR3 has 15 residues. V lost 3 bases to trimming and J lost 4 bases; unmatched junction nucleotides: 6. CDR3 in amino acids: CAWSTGLAGSETQYF. DNA of the CDR3: TGTGCCTGGAGCACCGGACTAGCGGGGTCAGAGACCCAGTACTTC.

The chain recombines TRBV25-1 with TRBJ2-5; 10 positions match TRBD2. The V and J ends lost 4 bases and 0 bases, in that order; junction bases with no gene match: 8. Per the germline V gene, CDR1 is MGHDK and CDR2 is SYGVNS. This CDR3 has 17 residues. CDR3 sequence reads: CASSGLAGAVYQETQYF. The CDR3, as DNA: TGTGCCAGCAGTGGTCTAGCGGGGGCCGTGTACCAAGAGACCCAGTACTTC.

This chain connects TRBV5-1 to TRBJ2-5; TRBD2 might be the D (6 bases). The CDR3 has 15 amino acids. Per germline, CDR1 SGHRS and CDR2 YFSETQ. Trimming pared 0 bases from V and 1 base from J, leaving 10 bases between. CDR3 DNA: TGCGCCAGCAGCTTGGGCCTAGCGAGCCAAGAGACCCAGTACTTC. Residues: CASSLGLASQETQYF. The variable domain in full, completed from reference TRBV5-1 and TRBJ2-5, reads KAGVTQTPRYLIKTRGQQVTLSCSPISGHRSVSWYQQTPGQGLQFLFEYFSETQRNKGNFPGRFSGRQFSNSRSEMNVSTLELGDSALYLCASSLGLASQETQYFGPGTRLLVL.

This chain connects TRBV7-9 to TRBJ1-6; 10 positions agree with TRBD1. CDR3 length: 16 residues. In germline, CDR1 is SEHNR, CDR2 FQNEAQ (reference sequence). Losses at the gene ends were 5 bases for V and 3 bases for J; bases not matched to a gene: 4. For the CDR3, the DNA is TGTGCCAGCAGCCGTTGGACAGGGGGCTATAATTCACCCCTCCACTTT. Protein sequence: CASSRWTGGYNSPLHF. The complete variable domain, with remaining parts taken from reference TRBV7-9 and TRBJ1-6, reads DTGVSQNPRHKITKRGQNVTFRCDPISEHNRLYWYRQTLGQGPEFLTYFQNEAQLEKSRLLSDRFSAERPKGSFSTLEIQRTEQGDSAMYLCASSRWTGGYNSPLHFGNGTRLTVT.

DNA of the CDR3: TGTGCCAGCAGTAACAGGGTCCTCGGAAACACTGAAGCTTTCTTT. This translates into CASSNRVLGNTEAFF. This chain uses TRBV6-1 with TRBJ1-1; TRBD1 is a possible D gene (6 bases). Germline CDR1 and CDR2: MNHNS and SASEGT. Trimming stripped 5 bases from V and 2 bases from J, with 15 bases between. CDR3 length equals 15 residues.

This chain links TRBV19 with TRBJ1-1; TRBD1 is a possible D gene (6 bases). V was shortened by 8 bases and J by 7 bases, with 20 bases between the two germline ends. Germline V gene sequence: CDR1 LNHDA, CDR2 SQIVND (reference sequence). There are 14 residues in the CDR3. The CDR3 DNA reads as TGTGCCAGTCGGGACACGAAAATTACTGGTGAAGCTTTCTTT. Amino acids: CASRDTKITGEAFF.

V and J are TRBV7-2 and TRBJ2-3; D is undetermined. Per the germline V gene, CDR1 is SGHTA and CDR2 is FQGNSA. V lost 3 bases to trimming and J lost 4 bases, with 11 bases between them. This CDR3 comprises 14 residues. This chain's CDR3 is CASSFRLTPDTQYF. DNA for the CDR3: TGTGCCAGCAGCTTCCGACTCACCCCAGATACGCAGTATTTT.

CDR3 sequence: CASSPDTKGGYTF. The CDR3 nucleotides read TGTGCCAGCTCTCCGGACACCAAGGGAGGCTACACCTTC. The rearrangement uses TRBV18 and TRBJ1-2, with D maybe TRBD1 (5 bases). The CDR3 sequence is 13 residues long. Trimming cost V 6 bases and J 8 bases, with 16 bases left between them. The germline V gene has CDR1 KGHSH and CDR2 LQKENI. Based on the CDR3 plus reference TRBV18 and TRBJ1-2, the full variable domain is NAGVMQNPRHLVRRRGQEARLRCSPMKGHSHVYWYRQLPEEGLKFMVYLQKENIIDESGMPKERFSAEFPKEGPSILRIQQVVRGDSAAYFCASSPDTKGGYTFGSGTRLTVV.

The V gene is TRBV7-9, the J gene TRBJ2-1; TRBD2 aligns across 8 bases. CDR1 and CDR2 from the germline V gene are SEHNR and FQNEAQ (reference sequence). V gave up 5 bases and J gave up 4 bases; unmatched junction bases: 7. This CDR3 has 15 residues. The CDR3 loop reads CASSPLAGEYNEQFF. CDR3 sequence (DNA): TGTGCCAGCAGCCCGCTAGCGGGCGAATACAATGAGCAGTTCTTC.

V is TRBV6-1 and J is TRBJ1-1, with TRBD1 identical over 12 bases. V was pared by 4 bases and J by 5 bases, with 2 bases of the junction left unmatched. The CDR3 consists of 14 residues. CDR1 is MNHNS and CDR2 is SASEGT in the germline V gene. The CDR3 sequence: CASSVGQGATEAFF. The CDR3 nucleotides are TGTGCCAGCAGTGTGGGACAGGGGGCGACTGAAGCTTTCTTT.

On this clone itself: The junction does not match germline at one end; this may be a read error. The J gene is TRBJ2-1, the V gene TRBV7-9; 7 bases map to TRBD2. The V gene's germline CDR1 is SEHNR and CDR2 FQNEAQ (reference sequence). The CDR3 is made up of 15 amino acids. The CDR3 sequence is CASSVAGNSYNEQFF. The CDR3, as DNA: TGTGCCAGCAGCGTAGCGGGCAACTCCTACAATGAGCAGTTCTTC. Supplemented by reference TRBV7-9 and TRBJ2-1, the full variable domain reads DTGVSQNPRHKITKRGQNVTFRCDPISEHNRLYWYRQTLGQGPEFLTYFQNEAQLEKSRLLSDRFSAERPKGSFSTLEIQRTEQGDSAMYLCASSVAGNSYNEQFFGPGTRLTVL.

This clone has just one count. The chain couples TRBV27 to TRBJ1-1, with TRBD1 identical over 8 bases. Germline V CDR1 and CDR2: MNHEY, SMNVEV (reference sequence). V lost 0 bases, J lost 6 bases, and 6 bases stayed unmatched. The CDR3 loop spans 15 amino acids. The CDR3 coding sequence is TGTGCCAGCAGTTTATCGTCAGGGGGCTGGTCTGAAGCTTTCTTT. Protein: CASSLSSGGWSEAFF.

The chain couples TRBV27 to TRBJ2-7; a possible D gene is TRBD2 (6 bases). Trimming took off 2 bases at V and 4 bases at J, with 18 bases between the two ends. Germline V gene sequence: CDR1 MNHEY, CDR2 SMNVEV (reference sequence). The length of the CDR3 is 16 residues. The CDR3 DNA follows: TGTGCCAGCAGTTTAGGTTCGGTCGGGGGATATTACGAGCAGTACTTC. Its protein is CASSLGSVGGYYEQYF.

The chain has TRBV5-1 and TRBJ2-1; 7 bases fit TRBD1. J was trimmed by 4 bases and V by 2 bases; bases with no gene match: 9. The CDR3 covers 16 residues. Germline loops: CDR1 SGHRS, CDR2 YFSETQ. In DNA, the CDR3 is TGCGCCAGCAGCTTAGAAAGACAGGGACCTTACAATGAGCAGTTCTTC. Its protein is CASSLERQGPYNEQFF.

The chain recombines TRBV15 with TRBJ1-1; D is ambiguous. Germline V CDR1 and CDR2: LNHNV, YYDKDF (reference sequence). The V gene lost 4 bases and the J gene lost 1 base, with 7 bases spanning the gap. CDR3 length: 13 amino acids. CDR3: CATSTTRNTEAFF. The CDR3, as DNA: TGTGCCACCAGCACGACAAGGAACACTGAAGCTTTCTTT.

The rearrangement uses TRBV28 and TRBJ2-7; TRBD1 is a possible D gene (6 bases). The CDR3 runs to 15 residues. Germline CDR1 and CDR2: MDHEN and SYDVKM. V lost 3 bases and J 7 bases, leaving 19 bases between the germline ends. CDR3 coding DNA: TGTGCCAGCAGTTTTAACCAGGGGCCCTCGAGAGAGCAGTACTTC. It encodes CASSFNQGPSREQYF.

V is TRBV6-5 and J is TRBJ1-2; weak D call: TRBD1 (5 bases). Between the trimmed V and J ends, which lost 4 bases and 5 bases, there was a span of 17 bases. The CDR3 is made up of 15 amino acids. Germline CDR1 is MNHEY and CDR2 is SVGAGI. CDR3 loop: CASSSPGGPRYGYTF. Here the CDR3 DNA reads TGTGCCAGCAGTTCCCCCGGGGGACCGAGATATGGCTACACCTTC.

CDR3 residues: CASSLSLQRETQYF. The CDR3 DNA follows: TGCGCCAGCAGCTTGTCCCTCCAGCGGGAGACCCAGTACTTC. The chain carries TRBV5-1 and TRBJ2-5, with D possibly TRBD2 on 5 matching bases. The V gene's germline CDR1 is SGHRS and CDR2 YFSETQ. This CDR3 contains 14 residues. The ends were cut back, 1 base at V and 5 bases at J, with 12 bases in the middle.

The chain joins TRBV5-4 to TRBJ2-3, with D possibly TRBD2 on 6 matching bases. Trimming pared 0 bases from V and 2 bases from J, leaving 10 bases between. This CDR3 has 15 residues. Per the germline V gene, CDR1 is SGHNT and CDR2 is YYREEE (reference sequence). Here the CDR3 reads CASSLDGGVTDTQYF. The DNA of the CDR3 is TGTGCCAGCAGCTTGGACGGCGGGGTCACAGATACGCAGTATTTT. The full variable domain, its missing parts supplied by reference TRBV5-4 and TRBJ2-3, is ETGVTQSPTHLIKTRGQQVTLRCSSQSGHNTVSWYQQALGQGPQFIFQYYREEENGRGNFPPRFSGLQFPNYSSELNVNALELDDSALYLCASSLDGGVTDTQYFGPGTRLTVL.

J is TRBJ1-2 and V is TRBV19; 12 bases align to TRBD1. Per germline, CDR1 LNHDA and CDR2 SQIVND (reference sequence). The ends lost 0 bases at V and 4 bases at J; junction bases unmatched: 9. There are 18 residues in the CDR3. Written as DNA, the CDR3 is TGTGCCAGTAGTATAGAAGCCGGGACAGGGGGCCGAGGCTATGGCTACACCTTC. Encoded protein: CASSIEAGTGGRGYGYTF.

The J gene is TRBJ2-5, the V gene TRBV12-5; weak D call: TRBD2 (7 bases). Trimming took 5 bases from V and 5 from J, leaving 12 bases between them. CDR3 length equals 13 residues. The germline gives CDR1 LGHNT, CDR2 FRNRAP. The CDR3 protein is CASGPGGPETQYF. CDR3 DNA sequence: TGTGCTAGTGGTCCGGGGGGCCCCGAGACCCAGTACTTC.

A single count supports this clone. The CDR3 DNA reads as TGTGCCAGCAGAGGACAGGGAGAGCAGTTCTTC. Its translation is CASRGQGEQFF. This chain connects TRBV2 to TRBJ2-1; 8 bases match TRBD1. The CDR3 runs 11 residues. J lost 10 bases, V lost 6 bases, and 2 bases had no gene match. Germline CDR1 SNHLY, CDR2 FYNNEI.

The V gene is TRBV18, the J gene TRBJ1-4; D gene unclear. CDR3 length: 17 amino acids. V was trimmed by 1 base and J by 2 bases, leaving 14 bases between them. CDR1 and CDR2 (germline): KGHSH, LQKENI. CDR3 bases: TGTGCCAGCTCACCACTCGGCCCTACCGGGACTAATGAAAAACTGTTTTTT. Residues: CASSPLGPTGTNEKLFF.

About this clone: A junction boundary mismatches the germline segment, possibly from a read error. V gene TRBV7-7 combines with J gene TRBJ2-3, with 7 nucleotides matching TRBD2. The CDR3 spans 16 residues. The V gene's germline CDR1 is SSHAT and CDR2 FNYEAQ (reference sequence). CDR3 residues: CASSLEVAGGTDTQYF. CDR3 DNA: TGTGCTAGCAGCTTAGAGGTTGCGGGGGGCACAGATACGCAGTATTTT.

As regards this clone: A much larger clone lies a single base off, so this may be a read error. The sample contains more than one DNA sequence encoding this CDR3. The gene calls are TRBV6-1 and TRBJ1-5; D is ambiguous. The V gene lost 1 base and the J gene lost 3 bases, with 7 bases spanning the gap. CDR1 is MNHNS, CDR2 SASEGT, per germline. The CDR3 loop spans 14 amino acids. CDR3 in amino acids: CASSEGQANQPQHF. The CDR3 bases are TGTGCCAGCAGTGAAGGACAAGCCAATCAGCCCCAGCATTTT.

This rearrangement joins TRBV2 to TRBJ1-2; D is uncertain. The CDR3 extends over 14 amino acids. Germline values: CDR1 SNHLY, CDR2 FYNNEI. V lost 0 bases and J lost 5, with 10 bases in between. Here the CDR3 DNA reads TGTGCCAGCAGTGAAGCGTGGCAGTCGTATGGCTACACCTTC. Protein: CASSEAWQSYGYTF.

The CDR3, as DNA: TGCAGCGTTGATGCGGGGAGCGCCGGGGAGCTGTTTTTT. This codes for CSVDAGSAGELFF. This chain uses TRBV29-1 with TRBJ2-2, with D possibly TRBD2 on 6 matching bases. V lost 3 bases to trimming and J lost 6 bases, with 11 bases between them. Germline V gene lookup returns CDR1 SQVTM and CDR2 ANQGSEA. This CDR3 contains 13 residues.

The chain employs TRBV27 and TRBJ2-3; D remains unclear. The CDR3 consists of 14 residues. The V gene lost 3 bases and the J gene lost 0 bases, with 7 bases spanning the gap. CDR1 and CDR2 (germline): MNHEY, SMNVEV (reference sequence). The CDR3 sequence is CASSFRGSTDTQYF. The CDR3 DNA reads as TGTGCCAGCAGTTTCCGCGGTAGCACAGATACGCAGTATTTT.

The V call is TRBV27, the J call TRBJ1-5, with D unresolved. The CDR3 sequence is 13 residues long. Per germline, CDR1 MNHEY and CDR2 SMNVEV (reference sequence). Trimming left V 3 bases short and J 7 bases short, with 10 bases between. Here the CDR3 reads CASSFGERQPQHF. DNA of the CDR3: TGTGCCAGCAGTTTTGGGGAGCGGCAGCCCCAGCATTTT.